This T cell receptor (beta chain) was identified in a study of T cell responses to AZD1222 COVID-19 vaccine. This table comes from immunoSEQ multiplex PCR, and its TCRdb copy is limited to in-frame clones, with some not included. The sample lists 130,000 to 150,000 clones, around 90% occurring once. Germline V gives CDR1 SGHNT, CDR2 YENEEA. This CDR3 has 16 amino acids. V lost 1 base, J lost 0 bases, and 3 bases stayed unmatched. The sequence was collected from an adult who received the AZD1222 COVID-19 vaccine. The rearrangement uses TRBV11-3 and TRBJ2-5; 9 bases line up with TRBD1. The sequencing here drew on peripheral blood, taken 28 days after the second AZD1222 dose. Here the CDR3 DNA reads TGTGCCAGCAGCTTAGGGGACAGGGCTTACCAAGAGACCCAGTACTTC. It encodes CASSLGDRAYQETQYF.